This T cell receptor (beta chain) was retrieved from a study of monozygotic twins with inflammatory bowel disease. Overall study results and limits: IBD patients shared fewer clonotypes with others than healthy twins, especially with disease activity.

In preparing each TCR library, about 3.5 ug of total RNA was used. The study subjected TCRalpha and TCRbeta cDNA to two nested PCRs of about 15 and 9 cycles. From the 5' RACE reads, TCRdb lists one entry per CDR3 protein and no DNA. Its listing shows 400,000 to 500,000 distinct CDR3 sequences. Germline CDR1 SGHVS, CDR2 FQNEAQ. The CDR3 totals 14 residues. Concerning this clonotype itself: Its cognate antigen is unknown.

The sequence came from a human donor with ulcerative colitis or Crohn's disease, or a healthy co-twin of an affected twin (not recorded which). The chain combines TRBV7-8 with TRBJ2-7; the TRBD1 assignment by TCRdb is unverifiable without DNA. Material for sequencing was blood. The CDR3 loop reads CASTLGGSSYEQYF.